This TCR beta chain comes out of a study of T cells in localized non-small cell lung cancer. Study results and limitations: When the top 100 tumor clones were examined, a median around 58 of them also appeared in the adjacent lung, which was paired and uninvolved. T cell clonality was highest in uninvolved adjacent lung, above tumor. Prolonged overall survival went with higher T cell density in the blood.

The table came from immunoSEQ multiplex PCR; TCRdb's copy has only in-frame clones and leaves some out. The table shows about 40,000 clones, with around nine tenths occurring only once. The V end was cut by 5 bases, the J end by 1 base, with 11 bases between. CDR1 is SGHTA and CDR2 is FQGTGA in the germline V gene. The CDR3 is 14 amino acids. In regard to this clone: Its antigen remains unidentified.

This receptor was taken from a woman aged 40-69 years with stage II lung adenocarcinoma. The chain couples TRBV7-3 to TRBJ1-1; D possibly corresponds to TRBD1 (6 bases). Sequenced material: PBMCs, taken before any cancer treatment. CDR3 nucleotide sequence: TGTGCCAGCAGCCAGACAGGACGGAACACTGAAGCTTTCTTT. It specifies CASSQTGRNTEAFF.